These 4 T cell receptor beta chains came from one sample sequenced in a study of cytomegalovirus exposure and HLA in healthy donors. 13 Jbeta primers and 60 Vbeta primers were used for the PCR. Produced via immunoSEQ multiplex PCR; TCRdb's table is partial and in-frame only. The table shows about 110,000 clones, with more than 65% occurring only once. Sequencing was carried out using PBMCs. The receptors shown here come from a man younger than 45 in good health and CMV-seropositive.

The genes are TRBV27 and TRBJ2-1; D gene unclear. V lost 3 bases and J 4 bases, leaving 7 bases between the germline ends. This CDR3 region has 13 residues. CDR1 is MNHEY, CDR2 SMNVEV, per germline (reference sequence). CDR3 in DNA: TGTGCCAGCAGTTTCTCTCTTTACAATGAGCAGTTCTTC. Residues: CASSFSLYNEQFF.

The chain carries TRBV12-5 and TRBJ1-1; no firm D call. The CDR3 contains 13 residues. The germline gives CDR1 LGHNT, CDR2 FRNRAP. Between the trimmed V and J ends, which lost 4 bases and 1 base, there was a span of 7 bases. CDR3 nucleotides: TGTGCTAGTGGTTCACGGGAGAACACTGAAGCTTTCTTT. Protein product: CASGSRENTEAFF.

This clone was picked up one time. The V gene is TRBV7-6, the J gene TRBJ2-1, with TRBD2 matching over 8 bases. After removal of 3 bases from V and 9 bases from J, the junction contained 10 bases not matched to a gene. There are 15 residues in the CDR3. CDR1 is SGHVS and CDR2 is FNYEAQ in the germline V gene. The CDR3 coding sequence is TGTGCCAGCAGCTTGGGGCGGGGGGTTTGGAGTGAGCAGTTCTTC. This translates into CASSLGRGVWSEQFF. Full variable domain (remainder filled in from reference TRBV7-6 and TRBJ2-1): GAGVSQSPRYKVTKRGQDVALRCDPISGHVSLYWYRQALGQGPEFLTYFNYEAQQDKSGLPNDRFSAERPEGSISTLTIQRTEQRDSAMYRCASSLGRGVWSEQFFGPGTRLTVL.

V gene TRBV7-3 combines with J gene TRBJ2-1, with D possibly matching TRBD2 (5 bases). This CDR3 spans 15 amino acids. Germline CDR1 reads SGHTA; CDR2 reads FQGTGA. Trimming removed 2 bases at V and 0 bases at J, with 8 bases between. Here the CDR3 reads CASSLSGGSYNEQFF. The CDR3 DNA sequence: TGTGCCAGCAGCTTATCCGGAGGCTCCTACAATGAGCAGTTCTTC. The full variable domain, in which reference TRBV7-3 and TRBJ2-1 provide the parts outside the CDR3, is GAGVSQTPSNKVTEKGKYVELRCDPISGHTALYWYRQSLGQGPEFLIYFQGTGAADDSGLPNDRFFAVRPEGSVSTLKIQRTERGDSAVYLCASSLSGGSYNEQFFGPGTRLTVL.